These 10 T cell receptor beta chains share one sample of origin, sequenced in a study of blood T cell repertoires in COVID-19. Assay: immunoSEQ multiplex PCR; the TCRdb copy retains only in-frame clones and omits some. The sample yields some 200,000 clones, around four fifths seen once. Material for sequencing was peripheral blood. These receptors were taken from a woman older than 75 with COVID-19, enrolled during active disease.

The chain carries TRBV15 and TRBJ2-5; 10 bases match TRBD2. The trim removed 0 bases at V and 7 bases at J, leaving 5 bases unmatched. The germline CDR1 and CDR2 sequences are LNHNV and YYDKDF (reference sequence). The CDR3 is 15 residues long. The CDR3 is CATSRDLAGARTQYF. CDR3 coding DNA: TGTGCCACCAGCAGAGATCTAGCGGGGGCCAGGACCCAGTACTTC.

This clone was recorded only once. The V and J genes are TRBV18 and TRBJ2-5, with 11 bases matching TRBD1. The germline CDR1 and CDR2 sequences are KGHSH and LQKENI. This CDR3 region has 17 residues. With 2 bases clipped from V and 2 bases from J, the junction kept 7 bases outside the gene matches. CDR3 in amino acids: CASSPFSGTGGQETQYF. Written as DNA, the CDR3 is TGTGCCAGCTCACCATTTTCCGGGACAGGGGGGCAAGAGACCCAGTACTTC.

The V call is TRBV3-1 (or the pseudogene TRBV3-2), the J call TRBJ2-2; 9 bases agree with TRBD2. The CDR3 loop spans 14 amino acids. The V gene's germline CDR1 is LGHDT and CDR2 YNNKEL (reference sequence). The ends lost 3 bases at V and 4 bases at J; junction bases unmatched: 0. The CDR3: CASSQRGGTGELFF. CDR3 bases: TGTGCCAGCAGCCAGCGGGGGGGCACCGGGGAGCTGTTTTTT.

CDR3: CSVSMSSYNEQFF. The DNA of the CDR3 is TGCAGCGTTAGTATGAGCTCCTACAATGAGCAGTTCTTC. The V and J genes are TRBV29-1 and TRBJ2-1, with no clear D. The germline V and J ends were trimmed by 5 bases and 0 bases, with 8 bases remaining between them. Germline CDR1 SQVTM, CDR2 ANQGSEA. The CDR3 is 13 amino acids.

V is TRBV2 and J is TRBJ1-3; D is perhaps TRBD1 (6 bases). Looked up from germline, CDR1 is SNHLY and CDR2 is FYNNEI. Trimming took off 4 bases at V and 0 bases at J, with 10 bases between the two ends. The CDR3 is 15 residues long. Written as DNA, the CDR3 is TGTGCCAGCAGTGTGGAAGGGGGCTCTGGAAACACCATATATTTT. Translating gives CASSVEGGSGNTIYF.

To note about this clone: Other DNA sequences within the sample encode an identical CDR3. This chain links TRBV5-1 with TRBJ1-1; TRBD1 aligns across 7 bases. CDR1 is SGHRS, CDR2 YFSETQ, per germline. Trimming removed 2 bases from V and 2 bases from J; junction bases left unmatched: 0. CDR3 length: 13 residues. DNA for the CDR3: TGCGCCAGCAGCTTAGGGGGCAACACTGAAGCTTTCTTT. This gives the protein CASSLGGNTEAFF.

V usage is TRBV27 and J usage is TRBJ1-2; possible D gene TRBD1, 6 bases. V lost 2 bases, J lost 4 bases, and 14 bases lay in between. From germline, CDR1 is MNHEY and CDR2 SMNVEV (reference sequence). The CDR3 loop spans 15 amino acids. The CDR3 loop reads CASSLRGGTSYGYTF. CDR3 bases: TGTGCCAGCAGTTTAAGGGGGGGCACCTCCTATGGCTACACCTTC.

The chain combines TRBV5-4 with TRBJ2-2; weak D call: TRBD1 (6 bases). CDR1 and CDR2 from the germline V gene are SGHNT and YYREEE (reference sequence). The CDR3 is made up of 15 amino acids. The V end lost 5 bases, the J end lost 0 bases, and 11 bases lay between the germline ends. Here the CDR3 reads CASSEQGANTGELFF. Here the CDR3 DNA reads TGTGCCAGCAGTGAACAGGGCGCGAACACCGGGGAGCTGTTTTTT. The variable domain in full, completed from reference TRBV5-4 and TRBJ2-2, reads ETGVTQSPTHLIKTRGQQVTLRCSSQSGHNTVSWYQQALGQGPQFIFQYYREEENGRGNFPPRFSGLQFPNYSSELNVNALELDDSALYLCASSEQGANTGELFFGEGSRLTVL.

This chain links TRBV27 with TRBJ1-1; TRBD1 might be the D (6 bases). Trimming took 7 bases from V and 5 from J, leaving 14 bases between them. CDR3 length: 13 residues. Per germline, CDR1 MNHEY and CDR2 SMNVEV (reference sequence). CDR3 loop: CASTQGRWTEAFF. The CDR3 DNA reads as TGTGCCAGCACCCAGGGGCGGTGGACTGAAGCTTTCTTT.

This sequence joins TRBV6-1 and TRBJ2-2; D possibly corresponds to TRBD1 (6 bases). Trimming stripped 5 bases from V and 1 base from J, with 11 bases between. This CDR3 is built from 15 residues. From germline, CDR1 is MNHNS and CDR2 SASEGT. This CDR3 is CASSLARGNTGELFF. The CDR3 region has the DNA TGTGCCAGCAGTCTAGCCAGGGGGAACACCGGGGAGCTGTTTTTT.